This TCR beta chain comes out of a study of blood T cells in healthy people across ages. From germline, CDR1 is LGHNT and CDR2 FRNRAP. The CDR3 sequence is 14 residues long. As to this clonotype: Antigen: not known. Germline and junction disagree at one end, which may indicate a read error.

With a J-beta primer mix and a sample-barcoded 5' primer, a second PCR ran about 7 to 12 cycles. TCRdb re-derived calls from the 5' RACE reads in MiXCR, one entry per CDR3 protein. Of more than 1,000,000 distinct CDR3 sequences detected, approximately 26% appear once; the ten largest clones hold less than 0.75%. Study-level points and caveats: More naive CD4+ cells and higher diversity marked long-lived donors relative to aged donors. Roughly linearly, TCR beta diversity per million T cells fell as age increased.

The same data also contributed to another study, on T cells of mothers and their children.

This chain connects TRBV12-5 to TRBJ2-5, with D tentatively TRBD2 (5 bases). The specimen sequenced was blood. The receptor was isolated from a girl aged 2 to 9 in good health. CDR3 loop: CASGLEVTQETQYF. The CDR3 DNA reads TGTGCTAGTGGCTTGGAGGTTACACAAGAGACCCAGTACTTC.